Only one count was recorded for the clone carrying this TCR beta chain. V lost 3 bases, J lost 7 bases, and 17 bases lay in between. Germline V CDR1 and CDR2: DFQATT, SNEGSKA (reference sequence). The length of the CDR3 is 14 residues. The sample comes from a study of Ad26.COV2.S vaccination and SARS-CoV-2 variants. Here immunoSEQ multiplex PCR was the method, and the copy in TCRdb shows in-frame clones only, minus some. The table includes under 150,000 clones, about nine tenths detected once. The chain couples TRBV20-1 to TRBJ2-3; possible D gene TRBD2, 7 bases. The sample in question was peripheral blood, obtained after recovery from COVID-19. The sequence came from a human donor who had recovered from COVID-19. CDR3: CSASRGRVGNTQYF. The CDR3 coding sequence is TGCAGTGCTAGTAGGGGGAGGGTTGGAAATACGCAGTATTTT.